This section outlines one TCR beta chain sequence together with its context. Its antigen is as yet unknown. The data were produced by immunoSEQ multiplex PCR, yet TCRdb's version contains in-frame clones alone and is incomplete. The sample includes roughly 56,000 clones, roughly 75% of them seen just once. The sample is drawn from a study of a mutant IDH1 vaccine in newly diagnosed glioma. V lost 1 base and J 9 bases, leaving 19 bases between the germline ends. CDR1 is SGDLS, CDR2 YYNGEE, per germline. The CDR3 contains 15 residues. Time point meaning: week 47, end of study. Every vaccine dose comprised 300 ug of mutant IDH1 20-mer peptide plus topical imiquimod.

The source material was PBMCs, sampled from a glioma patient whose treatment included an IDH1 peptide vaccine. The TCR comes from a man aged 50 to 60 with glioma. The V gene is TRBV9, the J gene TRBJ1-2, with D tentatively TRBD1 (6 bases). The CDR3 region has the DNA TGTGCCAGCAGCGTAACACCCTCCGGCCAGGGGAGCTACACCTTC. Its translation is CASSVTPSGQGSYTF.